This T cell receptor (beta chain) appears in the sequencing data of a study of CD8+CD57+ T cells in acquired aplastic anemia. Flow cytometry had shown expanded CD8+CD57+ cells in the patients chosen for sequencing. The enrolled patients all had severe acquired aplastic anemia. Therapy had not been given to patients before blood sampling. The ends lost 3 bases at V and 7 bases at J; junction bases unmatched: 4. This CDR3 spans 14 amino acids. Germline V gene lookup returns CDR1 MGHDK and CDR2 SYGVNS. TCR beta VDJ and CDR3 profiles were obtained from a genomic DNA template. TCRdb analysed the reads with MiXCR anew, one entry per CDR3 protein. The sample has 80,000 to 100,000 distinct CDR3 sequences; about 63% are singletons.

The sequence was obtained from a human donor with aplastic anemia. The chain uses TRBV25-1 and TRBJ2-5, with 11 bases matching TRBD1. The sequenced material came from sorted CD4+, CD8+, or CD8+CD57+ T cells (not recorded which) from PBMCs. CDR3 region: CASSEWTGGTTQYF. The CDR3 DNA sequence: TGTGCCAGCAGTGAGTGGACAGGGGGCACGACCCAGTACTTC.